The next 32 T cell receptor beta chains were all read from a single sample in a study of blood T cell repertoires in COVID-19. Here immunoSEQ multiplex PCR was the method, and the copy in TCRdb shows in-frame clones only, minus some. This sample carries hundreds of thousands of clones, around 90% of them seen once, and the ten largest clones take 0.65% to 0.95%. What was sequenced was peripheral blood. These receptors were collected from a woman aged 25 to 39 with acute or convalescent COVID-19.

This clone was seen a single time. This sequence joins TRBV29-1 and TRBJ2-1; 14 bases map to TRBD2. V gave up 6 bases and J gave up 2 bases; unmatched junction bases: 9. The CDR3 contains 17 residues. Germline lookup yields CDR1 SQVTM and CDR2 ANQGSEA. CDR3 in DNA: TGCAGCGTCGCCGGGACTAGCGGGAGTATCGCCTACAATGAGCAGTTCTTC. Translated, it gives CSVAGTSGSIAYNEQFF.

This clone was seen once. V and J are TRBV5-6 and TRBJ2-1; 9 nucleotides align to TRBD2. The V and J ends lost 4 bases and 5 bases, in that order; junction bases with no gene match: 7. This CDR3 comprises 15 residues. The germline V gene has CDR1 SGHDT and CDR2 YYEEEE. Here the CDR3 reads CASSPPGLADNEQFF. DNA for the CDR3: TGTGCCAGCAGCCCTCCGGGACTAGCAGACAATGAGCAGTTCTTC.

V usage is TRBV9 and J usage is TRBJ2-1, with TRBD2 matching over 12 bases. The CDR3 sequence is 17 residues long. Per germline, CDR1 SGDLS and CDR2 YYNGEE. V gave up 0 bases and J gave up 6 bases; unmatched junction bases: 7. The CDR3 reads CASSVDLAGGLSNEQFF. The CDR3 nucleotides read TGTGCCAGCAGCGTAGATCTAGCGGGAGGGCTAAGCAATGAGCAGTTCTTC.

The chain is built from TRBV19 and TRBJ1-2; D may be TRBD1 (6 bases). The CDR3 runs 14 residues. The V end lost 3 bases, the J end lost 13 bases, and 21 bases lay between the germline ends. From germline, CDR1 is LNHDA and CDR2 SQIVND (reference sequence). The DNA for the CDR3 is TGTGCCAGTAGTATCCCATCCGAACAGGGCCCCGCCACCTTC. Protein sequence: CASSIPSEQGPATF.

The chain combines TRBV5-4 with TRBJ2-1; 9 nucleotides agree with TRBD2. Losses at the gene ends were 4 bases for V and 2 bases for J; bases not matched to a gene: 10. The CDR3 has 17 amino acids. CDR1 SGHNT and CDR2 YYREEE come from the germline V gene (reference sequence). The CDR3 here is CASSPTPAGGPYNEQFF. CDR3 DNA: TGTGCCAGCAGCCCCACTCCAGCGGGAGGTCCCTACAATGAGCAGTTCTTC.

This clone was seen just once. V gene TRBV19 combines with J gene TRBJ1-6, with a tentative D call TRBD1 (6 bases). Deletions cut 5 bases from V and 9 bases from J, with 8 bases between. The germline gives CDR1 LNHDA, CDR2 SQIVND (reference sequence). The CDR3 contains 12 residues. CDR3 in DNA: TGTGCCAGTAGTTCAGGGGTTTCACCCCTCCACTTT. It encodes CASSSGVSPLHF.

The V gene is TRBV10-3, the J gene TRBJ1-5, with D perhaps matching TRBD1 (5 bases). The V gene lost 6 bases and the J gene lost 4 bases, with 10 bases spanning the gap. CDR1 is ENHRY and CDR2 is SYGVKD in the germline V gene. CDR3 size: 13 residues. CDR3: CAISSSGNQPQHF. CDR3 nucleotide sequence: TGTGCCATCAGCTCCTCAGGGAATCAGCCCCAGCATTTT.

V is TRBV5-1 and J is TRBJ2-7, with 7 bases fitting TRBD1. CDR3 length: 14 residues. Germline V lookup: CDR1 SGHRS, CDR2 YFSETQ. Unmatched junction bases numbered 4, after V lost 4 bases and J lost 0 bases. As DNA, the CDR3 is TGCGCCAGCAGCAGGGGGCCTTACTCCTACGAGCAGTACTTC. It specifies CASSRGPYSYEQYF.

This clone has just one count. The V gene is TRBV6-2 or TRBV6-3, the J gene TRBJ2-4; maybe TRBD1 (5 bases). This CDR3 comprises 18 residues. The germline gives CDR1 MNHEY, CDR2 SVGEGT. V was pared by 0 bases and J by 0 bases, with 15 bases between. CDR3 amino acids: CASSYSLSPGIAKNIQYF. In nucleotides, the CDR3 is TGTGCCAGCAGTTACTCGTTAAGTCCAGGGATAGCCAAAAACATTCAGTACTTC.

The rearrangement links TRBV6-6 to TRBJ2-2, with 11 bases fitting TRBD2. There are 17 residues in the CDR3. The J segment lost 5 bases and the V segment lost 5 bases, leaving 10 bases of the junction unmatched. The germline CDR1 and CDR2 sequences are MNHNY and SVGAGI (reference sequence). Written as DNA, the CDR3 is TGTGCCAGCAGTCCCACGCCGGGACTAGCGGTGACCGGGGAGCTGTTTTTT. Residues: CASSPTPGLAVTGELFF.

This clone appeared once. The rearrangement uses TRBV27 and TRBJ1-1, with TRBD1 matching 7 bases. V lost 6 bases and J lost 5; bases outside the gene matches: 6. Per the germline V gene, CDR1 is MNHEY and CDR2 is SMNVEV (reference sequence). This CDR3 region has 13 residues. CDR3 region: CASRPTGVTEAFF. CDR3 coding DNA: TGTGCCAGCAGGCCTACAGGGGTTACTGAAGCTTTCTTT.

The DNA for the CDR3 is TGTGCCAGCAGCCGAGAACAGGATCGGGAAAAACTGTTTTTT. This gives the protein CASSREQDREKLFF. The V call is TRBV4-2, the J call TRBJ1-4; D is possibly TRBD1 (5 bases). Trimming shortened V by 4 bases and J by 8 bases, and 14 bases separated the two germline ends. CDR3 size: 14 residues. Germline loops: CDR1 LGHNA, CDR2 YNFKEQ.

The chain has TRBV29-1 and TRBJ2-2, with D possibly being TRBD1 (6 bases). V shed 8 bases and J shed 1 base, with 14 bases lying between them. Germline CDR1 is SQVTM and CDR2 is ANQGSEA. This CDR3 region has 14 residues. The CDR3 nucleotides read TGCAGCACCACAGGGCATCAGAACACCGGGGAGCTGTTTTTT. Translation gives CSTTGHQNTGELFF.

V is TRBV5-6 and J is TRBJ2-3; 11 bases agree with TRBD2. Germline values: CDR1 SGHDT, CDR2 YYEEEE. J was trimmed by 5 bases and V by 0 bases; bases with no gene match: 2. The CDR3 sequence is 15 residues long. In DNA form, the CDR3 reads TGTGCCAGCAGCTTGGAGACTAGCGGGGAAGATACGCAGTATTTT. The encoded protein is CASSLETSGEDTQYF. The entire variable domain, with the rest obtained from reference TRBV5-6 and TRBJ2-3, is as follows: DAGVTQSPTHLIKTRGQQVTLRCSPKSGHDTVSWYQQALGQGPQFIFQYYEEEERQRGNFPDRFSGHQFPNYSSELNVNALLLGDSALYLCASSLETSGEDTQYFGPGTRLTVL.

V usage is TRBV6-2 or TRBV6-3 and J usage is TRBJ1-1; 7 nucleotides align to TRBD1. The CDR3 extends over 17 amino acids. V shed 6 bases and J 0 bases; nucleotides not matched to a gene: 13. CDR1 MNHEY and CDR2 SVGEGT come from the germline V gene. This chain's CDR3 is CASSPPKTGQMNTEAFF. Written as DNA, the CDR3 is TGTGCCAGCAGCCCGCCCAAAACGGGACAGATGAACACTGAAGCTTTCTTT.

This sequence joins TRBV5-1 and TRBJ1-5; TRBD1 matches at 7 bases. The CDR3 has 16 amino acids. After removal of 0 bases from V and 2 bases from J, the junction contained 5 bases not matched to a gene. From germline, CDR1 is SGHRS and CDR2 YFSETQ. This chain's CDR3 is CASSLGVGGGNQPQHF. The CDR3 DNA follows: TGCGCCAGCAGCTTGGGGGTAGGGGGCGGCAATCAGCCCCAGCATTTT.

The chain joins TRBV6-5 to TRBJ1-3; 11 nucleotides line up with TRBD1. The V and J ends lost 5 bases and 5 bases, in that order; junction bases with no gene match: 5. The CDR3 runs 15 residues. Germline V gives CDR1 MNHEY, CDR2 SVGAGI. The CDR3 is CASSRDRGKRNTIYF. The CDR3 region has the DNA TGTGCCAGCAGTCGGGACAGGGGGAAGAGAAACACCATATATTTT.

V and J are TRBV9 and TRBJ2-1; TRBD2 agrees at 8 bases. Trimming took 0 bases from V and 6 from J; bases not matched to a gene: 5. CDR3 length equals 15 residues. Germline CDR1 and CDR2: SGDLS and YYNGEE. CDR3 loop: CASSVGAGEVNEQFF. The CDR3 coding sequence is TGTGCCAGCAGCGTAGGAGCGGGAGAGGTCAATGAGCAGTTCTTC.

The chain joins TRBV2 to TRBJ2-2, with 8 nucleotides matching TRBD2. The CDR3 extends over 13 amino acids. Germline V gene lookup returns CDR1 SNHLY and CDR2 FYNNEI. The V gene end was trimmed by 4 bases and the J gene end by 6 bases; junction bases not matched to a gene: 1. CDR3 residues: CASSVGGAGELFF. The CDR3 coding sequence is TGTGCCAGCAGTGTCGGGGGGGCCGGGGAGCTGTTTTTT.

This chain links TRBV15 with TRBJ1-5; tentative D call: TRBD1 (6 bases). The CDR3 runs to 16 residues. Trimming cost V 0 bases and J 4 bases, with 13 bases left between them. Germline V gene sequence: CDR1 LNHNV, CDR2 YYDKDF (reference sequence). CDR3 protein: CATSRDSDSTNQPQHF. The CDR3 region has the DNA TGTGCCACCAGCAGAGACTCGGACAGCACTAATCAGCCCCAGCATTTT.

This clone appeared once. V is TRBV29-1 and J is TRBJ1-4, with 9 bases lining up with TRBD1. The CDR3 runs 14 residues. In germline, CDR1 is SQVTM, CDR2 ANQGSEA. V dropped 5 bases and J dropped 8; count of bases not matched to a gene: 9. CDR3 coding DNA: TGCAGCGTTAGAACCGGGACAGGGTCCGAAAAACTGTTTTTT. Protein sequence: CSVRTGTGSEKLFF.

This clone was recorded only once. The V and J genes are TRBV7-9 and TRBJ2-7; TRBD1 matches at 8 bases. The CDR3 sequence is 12 residues long. V lost 3 bases, J lost 6 bases, and 1 base stayed unmatched. The germline gives CDR1 SEHNR, CDR2 FQNEAQ (reference sequence). The CDR3 bases are TGTGCCAGCAGCTTCACAGGGGGCGAGCAGTACTTC. Its translation is CASSFTGGEQYF. Variable domain in full (rest from reference TRBV7-9 and TRBJ2-7): DTGVSQNPRHKITKRGQNVTFRCDPISEHNRLYWYRQTLGQGPEFLTYFQNEAQLEKSRLLSDRFSAERPKGSFSTLEIQRTEQGDSAMYLCASSFTGGEQYFGPGTRLTVT.

The rearrangement joins TRBV12-3 or TRBV12-4 to TRBJ1-4; D is undetermined. The V and J ends lost 2 bases and 8 bases respectively, with 6 bases between them. The CDR3 is 12 residues long. The DNA of the CDR3 is TGTGCCAGCAGTTTACAGGCCGAAAAACTGTTTTTT. This codes for CASSLQAEKLFF.

This clone was detected only once. J is TRBJ2-1 and V is TRBV10-2; 10 bases match TRBD2. The CDR3 contains 17 residues. Germline loops: CDR1 WSHSY, CDR2 SAAADI. With 8 bases clipped from V and 1 base from J, the junction kept 11 bases outside the gene matches. The CDR3 here is CASVGRGTSVSYNEQFF. The DNA of the CDR3 is TGCGCCAGCGTTGGAAGGGGGACTAGCGTTTCCTACAATGAGCAGTTCTTC.

This chain joins TRBV7-9 and TRBJ1-6; 8 nucleotides match TRBD1. CDR3 length: 13 amino acids. V trimming: 5 bases; J trimming: 8 bases; junction bases outside the gene matches: 2. From germline, CDR1 is SEHNR and CDR2 FQNEAQ (reference sequence). CDR3 sequence: CASSPDRDSPLHF. CDR3 nucleotides: TGTGCCAGCAGCCCGGACAGGGATTCACCCCTCCACTTT.

This clone was found once. The chain recombines TRBV4-3 with TRBJ2-3; 9 nucleotides align to TRBD2. The CDR3 runs to 15 residues. Unmatched junction bases numbered 7, after V lost 2 bases and J lost 7 bases. Germline V gene lookup returns CDR1 LGHNA and CDR2 YSLEER. Here the CDR3 DNA reads TGCGCCAGCAGCCAAATAGCGGGAGCTTTGAATACGCAGTATTTT. It codes for CASSQIAGALNTQYF.

The chain recombines TRBV9 with TRBJ2-1; 10 bases are a match to TRBD1. In germline, CDR1 is SGDLS, CDR2 YYNGEE. The CDR3 has 16 residues. Germline trimming cut 5 bases from V and 8 bases from J; bases unmatched to any gene: 13. CDR3 bases: TGTGCCAGCAGTTTTCTTACCGGGACAGGGGTAGATGAGCAGTTCTTC. Translating gives CASSFLTGTGVDEQFF.

The chain carries TRBV6-2 or TRBV6-3 and TRBJ1-4; 7 nucleotides align to TRBD1. There are 14 residues in the CDR3. V lost 6 bases and J lost 4; bases outside the gene matches: 5. Germline loops: CDR1 MNHEY, CDR2 SVGEGT. CDR3 in amino acids: CASSSGQINEKLFF. The CDR3 nucleotides read TGTGCCAGCAGCTCGGGACAGATTAATGAAAAACTGTTTTTT.

V gene TRBV27 combines with J gene TRBJ2-4, with a possible D match to TRBD1 (6 bases). V was pared by 4 bases and J by 0 bases, with 13 bases between. The CDR3 loop spans 16 amino acids. The germline V gene encodes CDR1 MNHEY and CDR2 SMNVEV (reference sequence). The CDR3 sequence: CASSSLGHLAKNIQYF. The DNA of the CDR3 is TGTGCCAGCAGTTCCCTGGGACATTTAGCCAAAAACATTCAGTACTTC.

This clone was found a few times. CDR3 protein: CASSLDRYQPQHF. In DNA, the CDR3 is TGTGCCAGCAGCTTAGACAGATATCAGCCCCAGCATTTT. The V and J genes are TRBV7-6 and TRBJ1-5; D not resolved. Germline V CDR1 and CDR2: SGHVS, FNYEAQ. Trimming took 1 base from V and 5 from J, leaving 6 bases between them. The CDR3 is 13 residues long.

V and J are TRBV5-1 and TRBJ2-5, with 8 bases aligning to TRBD1. CDR3 length: 15 amino acids. After removal of 0 bases from V and 0 bases from J, the junction contained 1 base not matched to a gene. Germline values: CDR1 SGHRS, CDR2 YFSETQ. The CDR3 DNA is TGCGCCAGCAGCTTGGCAGGGGGCTACCAAGAGACCCAGTACTTC. It encodes CASSLAGGYQETQYF.

The J gene is TRBJ1-5, the V gene TRBV28, with D possibly matching TRBD1 (6 bases). The germline V and J ends were trimmed by 3 bases and 2 bases, with 11 bases remaining between them. CDR1 and CDR2 (germline): MDHEN, SYDVKM. The CDR3 covers 15 residues. The CDR3 protein is CASSLEGGGNQPQHF. CDR3 coding DNA: TGTGCCAGCAGTTTGGAAGGGGGAGGCAATCAGCCCCAGCATTTT.